One sample yielded the 19 T cell receptor beta chains listed below, sequenced in a study of T cells expressing NK-cell markers (TCRdb year 2020). Library generation was performed with 5' RACE. The instrument given in TCRdb is Illumina HiSeq 2000. TCRdb reprocessed the reads and provides one entry for every CDR3 protein sequence; no DNA is given. The sample table gives 550,000 to 600,000 distinct CDR3 sequences. The ten largest account for approximately 3.6% of the sample. The sequenced sample consisted of blood T cells: a sorted CD56 or NKG2C T cell subset, CD4+ or CD8+ T cells, or bulk PBMC T cells (not recorded which). These TCRs come from a man in his late teens or twenties in good health. Donor details come from another sample of the same person, matched by shared clones.

J is TRBJ1-6 and V is TRBV6-5; no DNA is available, so the TRBD1 call from TCRdb remains unchecked. Germline CDR1 is MNHEY and CDR2 is SVGAGI. CDR3 length equals 13 residues. CDR3 loop: CASSSRPTGRFHF.

The chain couples TRBV7-2 to TRBJ2-1. CDR3 length equals 15 residues. In germline, CDR1 is SGHTA, CDR2 FQGNSA. Here the CDR3 reads CASSLGRFHYNEQFF.

The rearrangement uses TRBV12-3 or TRBV12-4 and TRBJ2-2. The CDR3 runs to 15 residues. CDR3 region: CASSLDGLDTGELFF.

The V and J genes are TRBV10-1 and TRBJ2-5. Germline V gene sequence: CDR1 WNHNN, CDR2 SYGVQD (reference sequence). The CDR3 is made up of 14 amino acids. The CDR3: CASSESVDQETQYF.

The chain carries TRBV5-1 and TRBJ2-3; TCRdb selects TRBD1, and the lack of DNA leaves this call unchecked. Germline-derived CDR1 and CDR2 are SGHRS and YFSETQ. The CDR3 is 16 amino acids. The CDR3 is CASSQNTAGTLHKQYF.

This chain links TRBV6-2 or TRBV6-3 with TRBJ2-4; TCRdb lists TRBD1, though no DNA is available to test this call. Germline lookup yields CDR1 MNHEY and CDR2 SVGEGT. The CDR3 is 12 residues long. The CDR3 loop is CASSLGVSIQYF.

This rearrangement joins TRBV12-3 or TRBV12-4 to TRBJ1-5; no DNA is available, so the TRBD1 call from TCRdb remains unchecked. The CDR3 contains 14 residues. CDR3 loop: CASSQQGFGQPQHF.

The gene calls are TRBV12-3 or TRBV12-4 and TRBJ1-2. The CDR3 totals 13 residues. The chain's CDR3 is CASSQTLGYGYTF.

The chain uses TRBV6-2 or TRBV6-3 and TRBJ2-1; lacking DNA, the TRBD1 call made by TCRdb goes unchecked. Germline V lookup: CDR1 MNHEY, CDR2 SVGEGT. This CDR3 comprises 14 residues. The CDR3 loop reads CASINGGHLNEQFF.

CDR3 residues: CSVEFPGPDKQFF. The chain is built from TRBV29-1 and TRBJ2-1; TCRdb's assignment of TRBD2 cannot be checked, as there is no DNA. This CDR3 is built from 13 residues. Germline V gives CDR1 SQVTM, CDR2 ANQGSEA.

The chain couples TRBV12-3 or TRBV12-4 to TRBJ2-5; the D gene TCRdb calls, TRBD1, cannot be checked with no DNA. The CDR3 has 13 amino acids. The CDR3 sequence is CASSYRGLETQYF.

The CDR3 loop reads CASSQRERFLEQFF. This chain links TRBV14 with TRBJ2-1; TCRdb lists TRBD2, though no DNA is available to test this call. CDR1 is SGHDN and CDR2 is FVKESK in the germline V gene. The CDR3 loop spans 14 amino acids.

The chain joins TRBV12-3 or TRBV12-4 to TRBJ2-1; no DNA is available, so the TRBD1 call from TCRdb remains unchecked. There are 15 residues in the CDR3. Here the CDR3 reads CASSFSGEGYNEQFF.

This sequence joins TRBV15 and TRBJ2-1; the TCRdb D gene call, TRBD2, has no DNA to confirm it. The CDR3 contains 18 residues. Germline CDR1 reads LNHNV; CDR2 reads YYDKDF (reference sequence). CDR3 amino acids: CATSRVRAAETPYNEQFF.

The rearrangement joins TRBV5-1 to TRBJ2-3; the TRBD1 assignment by TCRdb is unverifiable without DNA. The CDR3 length is 15 residues. Germline CDR1 reads SGHRS; CDR2 reads YFSETQ. CDR3 sequence reads: CASSLGQVVPDTQYF.

J is TRBJ2-3 and V is TRBV15; the TCRdb call, TRBD2, lacks DNA for checking. Germline V gives CDR1 LNHNV, CDR2 YYDKDF (reference sequence). This CDR3 region has 20 residues. CDR3 sequence reads: CATSRDPVVLASTGTDTQYF.

The rearrangement links TRBV5-1 to TRBJ1-2. The CDR3 runs 15 residues. Germline assignment: CDR1 SGHRS and CDR2 YFSETQ. This CDR3 reads CASSLAGLEGYGYTF.

The chain joins TRBV6-5 to TRBJ1-1; the D call of TRBD1 rests on TCRdb alone, since no DNA is present to check it. Germline V CDR1 and CDR2: MNHEY, SVGAGI. CDR3 length equals 16 residues. The CDR3 spells CASRQRPGQKNTEAFF.

The rearrangement uses TRBV15 and TRBJ2-7. Germline values: CDR1 LNHNV, CDR2 YYDKDF (reference sequence). This CDR3 has 13 residues. CDR3 sequence: CATSRTENYEQYF.